The sequence of this TCR beta chain was determined in a study of blood T cells in healthy people across ages. A second PCR of about 7 to 12 cycles used a sample-barcoded 5' primer and a J-beta primer mix. A 12-random-nucleotide template-switch adaptor tagged each cDNA molecule. Each CDR3 protein is one row after TCRdb ran MiXCR on the 5' RACE reads. This table has 2 million or so distinct CDR3 sequences, around 48% appearing once. Note on this clonotype: Its antigen is unidentified.

Study-level results: Getting older went along with TCR beta diversity per million T cells dropping roughly linearly.

Drawn from each donor were about 9 milliliters of peripheral blood. Total RNA amounts of at least 5.5 micrograms were extracted per sample. Germline-derived CDR1 and CDR2 are SGHTA and FQGNSA. Trimming cost V 3 bases and J 0 bases; bases outside gene matches: 1. The CDR3 sequence is 17 residues long. This chain uses TRBV7-2 with TRBJ2-2; 13 bases map to TRBD2. Source material: blood. The TCR sequence derives from a woman aged 40 to 50 in good health. The CDR3 loop reads CASSFTSGGANTGELFF. CDR3 nucleotide sequence: TGTGCCAGCAGCTTCACTAGCGGGGGGGCGAACACCGGGGAGCTGTTTTTT.